Given below is one T cell receptor beta chain in context. Libraries were prepared by immunoSEQ multiplex PCR; TCRdb keeps only in-frame clonotypes and omits some of them. The table has approximately 32,000 clones, around 94% seen once. This CDR3 has 14 amino acids. CDR1 LNHDA and CDR2 SQIVND come from the germline V gene (reference sequence). Trimming took 9 bases from V and 3 from J; bases not matched to a gene: 10. This entry comes from a study of graft-versus-host responses after intestinal transplantation. The J gene is TRBJ1-2, the V gene TRBV19, with 7 bases aligning to TRBD1. This receptor was taken from a human patient who received an intestinal transplant, so some T cells may come from the graft donor. The sample here was PBMCs, taken 16 days after intestinal transplant. The CDR3 DNA reads as TGTGCCAGCCTCAGGACCGGGACAGACTATGGCTACACCTTC. Encoded protein: CASLRTGTDYGYTF.